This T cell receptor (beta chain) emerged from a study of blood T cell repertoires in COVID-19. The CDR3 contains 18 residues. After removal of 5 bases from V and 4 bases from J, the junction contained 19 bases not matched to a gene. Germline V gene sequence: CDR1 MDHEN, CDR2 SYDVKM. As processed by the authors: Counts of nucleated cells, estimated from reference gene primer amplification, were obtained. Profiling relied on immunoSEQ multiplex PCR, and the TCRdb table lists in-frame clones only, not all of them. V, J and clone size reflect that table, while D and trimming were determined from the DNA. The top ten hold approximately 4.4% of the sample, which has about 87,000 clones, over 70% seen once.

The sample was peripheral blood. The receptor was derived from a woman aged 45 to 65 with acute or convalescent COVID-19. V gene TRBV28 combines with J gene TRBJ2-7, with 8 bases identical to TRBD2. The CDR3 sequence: CASSTAKRGPSGIYEQYF. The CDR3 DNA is TGTGCCAGCAGTACCGCCAAGCGGGGGCCCTCAGGAATTTACGAGCAGTACTTC. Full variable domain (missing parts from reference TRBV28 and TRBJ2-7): DVKVTQSSRYLVKRTGEKVFLECVQDMDHENMFWYRQDPGLGLRLIYFSYDVKMKEKGDIPEGYSVSREKKERFSLILESASTNQTSMYLCASSTAKRGPSGIYEQYFGPGTRLTVT.